The 5 T cell receptor beta chains below come from one sample, sequenced in a study of cytomegalovirus exposure and HLA in healthy donors. Assay: immunoSEQ multiplex PCR; the TCRdb copy retains only in-frame clones and omits some. The data hold roughly 300,000 clones, with roughly 90% observed a single time. Input material: PBMCs. Receptors were obtained from a woman aged 30 to 39 in good health and CMV-seropositive.

The chain recombines TRBV4-2 with TRBJ2-3, with 10 bases fitting TRBD1. Germline V gives CDR1 LGHNA, CDR2 YNFKEQ. V shed 0 bases and J 6 bases; nucleotides not matched to a gene: 15. This CDR3 comprises 19 residues. The CDR3 protein is CASSQDFGGTGVPPDTQYF. The CDR3 coding sequence is TGTGCCAGCAGCCAAGATTTTGGCGGGACAGGGGTTCCACCCGATACGCAGTATTTT.

This clone appeared once. Its ends do not fully match the called genes, so a read error is possible. The rearrangement uses TRBV9 and TRBJ2-1, with TRBD2 matching over 9 bases. The CDR3 length is 13 residues. Germline V gene lookup returns CDR1 SGDLS and CDR2 YYNGEE. CDR3 bases: TGTGCCAGCAGCGTAGGGGTAGCGGGAGTCTCCCTCTTC. It translates to CASSVGVAGVSLF.

The rearrangement joins TRBV5-1 to TRBJ2-3; TRBD1 agrees at 9 bases. Germline V gene sequence: CDR1 SGHRS, CDR2 YFSETQ. This CDR3 has 15 residues. V gave up 4 bases and J gave up 2 bases; unmatched junction bases: 5. CDR3 nucleotide sequence: TGCGCCAGCAGCCCTGGACAGGGGCACACAGATACGCAGTATTTT. Its translation: CASSPGQGHTDTQYF.

J is TRBJ2-2 and V is TRBV14, with D uncertain. Germline values: CDR1 SGHDN, CDR2 FVKESK. This CDR3 has 15 amino acids. V was trimmed by 1 base and J by 6 bases, leaving 12 bases between them. CDR3 protein: CASSQVGSPAGELFF. CDR3 nucleotide sequence: TGTGCCAGCAGCCAAGTAGGGTCCCCCGCCGGGGAGCTGTTTTTT.

The chain joins TRBV10-1 to TRBJ2-7; D perhaps matches TRBD2 (6 bases). With 6 bases removed from V and 6 bases from J, the gap between germline ends came to 27 bases. The CDR3 is 17 amino acids. CDR1 WNHNN and CDR2 SYGVQD come from the germline V gene (reference sequence). CDR3 nucleotides: TGCGCCAGCAGGGACGCTGATCTCTCAGGGTGGGAGGCCGAGCAGTACTTC. Translating gives CASRDADLSGWEAEQYF.